The source of this TCR beta chain is a study of response to subunit inactivated influenza vaccine (dated by TCRdb to the late 2010s). As for the study more broadly: Deep quantitative T cell receptor repertoire profiling was used in the study to track responses to a trivalent subunit inactivated influenza vaccine. General findings and caveats noted by the study authors: The authors proposed that each seasonal influenza vaccination may bring in only a limited number of new T cells.

Reading from cysteine to phenylalanine, the CDR3 counts 12 amino acids. Just CDR3 DNA is preserved here, 36 bases in frame from base 1. CDR1 is given as LGHNA and CDR2 as YSLEER, both from the germline V gene. V drops 0 bases and J drops 15 bases, leaving 12 bases in between. This clonotype was found a few times. This clone's antigen is unknown. No base quality information exists; no much larger clone differs at one position. The library was made by RT-PCR. The sample was run on an Illumina HiSeq 2500. TCRdb reprocessed the public reads (quality trimming at Q25 with fastp, clone calling with MiXCR) and kept in-frame beta chains. One record per CDR3 amino acid sequence lists the most common genes and DNA. Recorded for this sample are 450,000 to 600,000 distinct CDR3 sequences; approximately 16% of them occurred a single time. About 3% of the sample is taken by the ten largest.

The clonotype comes from a man aged 45-69 years who received an inactivated influenza vaccine. Donor details come from another sample of the same person, matched by shared clones. The sequences come from CD4+ T cells sorted from PBMCs, collected around 25 months after vaccination. The chain links TRBV4-3 with TRBJ2-1, with TRBD1 tentatively as D gene (6 bases match). The nucleotide sequence is TGCGCCAGCAGCCAAGATAGGGGACAACCGTTCTTC. It specifies CASSQDRGQPFF.